This T cell receptor (beta chain) was identified during a study of CD8+CD57+ T cells in acquired aplastic anemia (dated by TCRdb to the late 2010s). Concerning the study at large: A mean of about 3.2 ug of DNA, ranging from roughly 0.17 to 30 ug, was extracted from sorted CD4+ and CD8+ cells. For healthy donor samples, the average read count was around 10 million for CD4+ cells and fewer than 14 million for CD8+ cells. Broad study findings and their caveats: Around 27 CD8+ CDR3 sequences were found to be shared between patients and controls, but these sequences appeared to be highly expressed in patients and within the immunodominant clones of the patients. Patients and healthy controls showed no significant difference in CD8+ Simpson's diversity (P=0.060).

A note on this clonotype: Its antigen is still unknown. The record has no base qualities; no much larger clone is one base away.

Profiling of TCR beta VDJ combinations and CDR3 sequences used genomic DNA as the template. TCR repertoire sequencing was run on an Illumina HiSeq 2000. On the study's bioinformatics: Repertoires were assessed using TRBV/TRBJ rearrangement plots, CDR3 size and DJ length profiles, and Simpson's diversity index. The most abundant DNA sequence in the deep sequencing data was taken as the immunodominant clone. CDR3 amino acid sequences were checked for sharing between subjects and were compared against published repertoires and the VDJdb database. In-frame beta chains were kept once TCRdb had trimmed the public reads at Q25 with fastp and called clones with MiXCR. Every entry covers one CDR3 protein and lists the most common genes and DNA from its rows. The V and J calls follow TCRdb's processing rather than the paper's. The table for this sample lists more than 150,000 distinct CDR3 sequences; less than 55% of them were counted only once. The ten largest account for around 3% of the sample.

The germline ends are 11 bases apart after V is trimmed by 0 bases and J by 3 bases. Sequences KGHDR (CDR1) and SFDVKD (CDR2) are obtained from the germline V gene. The CDR3 contains 16 residues, cysteine and phenylalanine counted. Of the read, only the CDR3 DNA is kept; its 48 bases are in frame from base 1. The study deep-sequenced TCR repertoires of sorted CD4+ and CD8+ blood T cells from severe aplastic anemia patients and healthy subjects. Ficoll-Paque density gradient centrifugation was used to isolate peripheral blood mononuclear cells. Before DNA was extracted, CD4+ and CD8+ T cells were sorted using either FACS or magnetic beads.

This chain joins TRBV24-1 to TRBJ2-1, and the D gene may be TRBD2, 6 bases matching. The sample consisted of sorted CD4+, CD8+, or CD8+CD57+ T cells (not recorded which) from PBMCs. This TCR was sampled from a human donor in good health. DNA sequence: TGTGCCACCAGTGATTTGCCGGGGCGGGGCTACAATGAGCAGTTCTTC. It translates to CATSDLPGRGYNEQFF.